This T cell receptor beta chain was profiled in a study of cytomegalovirus exposure and HLA in healthy donors. General study results and limits: Association of a missense DCLRE1C variant with TCR beta V- and J-gene trimming was reported in a later analysis.

13 Jbeta primers and 60 Vbeta primers were used for the PCR. Assay: immunoSEQ multiplex PCR; the TCRdb copy retains only in-frame clones and omits some. The top ten clones hold 6.3% of a sample with about 190,000 clones, around 80% of them seen once. As concerns this clone: Antigen unknown.

Sequenced sample: PBMCs. The TCR comes from a middle-aged man in good health and CMV-seropositive.

This chain's CDR3 is CASSLDQRPYNEQFF. The DNA of the CDR3 is TGTGCCAGCAGCTTAGACCAGCGGCCCTACAATGAGCAGTTCTTC. This sequence joins TRBV7-2 and TRBJ2-1; TRBD2 is a possible D gene (5 bases). CDR3 size: 15 residues. V lost 1 base to trimming and J lost 2 bases, with 9 bases between them. Germline values: CDR1 SGHTA, CDR2 FQGNSA.